These T cell receptor beta chains were read from a single sample in a study of T cells in Graves' hyperthyroidism and ophthalmopathy. TCRdb reprocessed the multiplex PCR reads with MiXCR, giving one entry per CDR3 protein. This table has about 58,000 distinct CDR3 sequences, 49% appearing once. Material for sequencing was blood. These receptors were collected from a woman aged 25 to 45 with Graves' ophthalmopathy. The CDR3 runs from the conserved cysteine through the conserved F or W. D genes are given only for firm matches. Size values are once, few and many counts, or a class for expanded clones, and some rows have none.

abundance	v_gene	j_gene	d_gene	len	CDR3aa	CDR3nt
-	TRBV10-3	TRBJ2-1	-	15	CAISPLADAYDEQFF	TGTGCCATCAGTCCCTTAGCGGATGCCTATGATGAACAGTTCTTC
-	TRBV9	TRBJ1-2	-	13	CASSGSLMGGNTF	TGTGCCAGCAGTGGAAGCCTGATGGGTGGCAACACCTTC
many	TRBV19	TRBJ1-4	-	13	CASHRDPNEKLFF	TGTGCCTCCCACCGGGACCCTAATGAAAAACTGTTTTTT
-	TRBV9	TRBJ1-1	TRBD1	14	CASSETGGDTEAFF	TGTGCCAGCAGCGAGACAGGGGGGGACACGGAAGCTTTCTTT
-	TRBV7-6	TRBJ2-1	TRBD2	17	CASSLSSGRASYNEQFF	TGTGCCAGCAGCTTATCTAGCGGGAGGGCCTCCTACAATGAGCAGTTCTTC
-	TRBV20-1	TRBJ1-4	-	15	CSASDSTGYNEKLFF	TGCAGTGCTAGTGACTCGACTGGGTACAATGAAAAACTGTTTTTT
-	TRBV29-1	TRBJ1-4	-	13	CSVDGYLNEKLFF	TGCAGCGTTGACGGGTACCTCAATGAAAAACTGTTTTTT
many	TRBV7-6	TRBJ2-2	-	15	CASSLQQGGTGELFF	TGTGCCAGCAGCTTGCAGCAGGGCGGCACCGGGGAGCTGTTTTTT
-	TRBV5-1	TRBJ2-2	-	15	CASSLGVANTGELFF	TGCGCCAGCAGCCTCGGGGTCGCGAACACCGGGGAGCTGTTTTTT
many	TRBV2	TRBJ1-2	-	13	CASSGGTNYGYTF	TGTGCCAGCAGTGGGGGGACTAACTATGGCTACACCTTC
-	TRBV20-1	TRBJ2-1	-	16	CSARNRGAGRYNEQFF	TGCAGTGCTAGAAATCGTGGGGCGGGGCGTTACAATGAGCAGTTCTTC
-	TRBV6-5	TRBJ1-1	-	13	CASITLPGTEALF	TGTGCCAGCATCACCCTGCCTGGAACTGAGGCTCTCTTT
many	TRBV2	TRBJ2-7	-	14	CASSVLSSDYEQYF	TGTGCCAGCAGTGTTCTCAGCTCCGACTACGAGCAGTACTTC
many	TRBV28	TRBJ2-7	TRBD2	13	CASSGGLTYEQYF	TGTGCCAGCAGTGGGGGACTAACCTACGAGCAGTACTTC
many	TRBV4-2	TRBJ2-3	TRBD2	18	CASSQELAGAAGADTQYF	TGTGCCAGCAGCCAAGAACTAGCGGGAGCAGCTGGAGCAGATACGCAGTATTTT
many	TRBV7-9	TRBJ2-3	TRBD2	15	CASSLRLAGLDTQYF	TGTGCCAGCAGCTTAAGACTAGCGGGATTAGATACGCAGTATTTT
many	TRBV6-5	TRBJ1-2	-	13	CASSYWPMEGYTF	TGTGCCAGCAGTTATTGGCCTATGGAGGGCTACACCTTC
-	TRBV7-3	TRBJ2-3	TRBD1	14	CASSPGQGVDTQYF	TGTGCCAGCAGCCCTGGACAGGGAGTGGATACGCAGTATTTT
-	TRBV28	TRBJ2-1	TRBD2	18	CASSLYRARAGVGNEQFF	TGTGCCAGCAGTCTCTACCGTGCTCGAGCGGGAGTTGGTAATGAGCAGTTCTTC
-	TRBV29-1	TRBJ2-5	TRBD1	14	CSVALEGTGKTQYF	TGCAGCGTGGCCCTGGAGGGGACAGGGAAGACCCAGTACTTC
many	TRBV3-1	TRBJ2-7	-	14	CASSFVTGVHEQYF	TGTGCCAGCAGTTTCGTGACAGGAGTTCACGAGCAGTACTTC
-	TRBV6-5	TRBJ2-7	-	13	CASSSDRAYEQYF	TGTGCTAGCAGTTCGGACCGAGCCTACGAGCAGTACTTC
-	TRBV10-1	TRBJ1-5	-	13	CASSELAGGYEHF	TGCGCCAGCAGTGAACTAGCGGGAGGCTACGAGCATTTT
many	TRBV11-3	TRBJ2-1	-	17	CASSLGGSWGANNEQFF	TGTGCCAGCAGCCTAGGGGGTTCGTGGGGGGCGAACAATGAGCAGTTCTTC
-	TRBV20-1	TRBJ2-4	TRBD1	12	CSAVRQGNTQYF	TGCAGTGCTGTAAGACAGGGTAACACTCAGTACTTC
-	TRBV5-1	TRBJ2-3	-	16	CASSLDGPGATETQYF	TGCGCCAGCAGCTTGGACGGACCAGGTGCGACAGAGACGCAGTATTTT
-	TRBV11-3	TRBJ2-7	TRBD2	15	CASSTGTSGAYEQYF	TGTGCCAGCAGCACCGGGACTAGCGGGGCCTACGAGCAGTACTTC
many	TRBV12-5	TRBJ2-5	TRBD1	15	CASGFGQVGRETQYF	TGTGCTAGTGGTTTCGGACAGGTGGGGAGAGAGACCCAGTACTTC
many	TRBV5-6	TRBJ1-5	-	14	CASSLGTGDRPQHF	TGTGCCAGCAGCCTAGGGACCGGCGATAGGCCCCAGCATTTT
-	TRBV30	TRBJ2-2	-	16	CAWRGSGLTNTGELFF	TGTGCCTGGAGGGGATCTGGACTTACGAACACCGGGGAGCTGTTTTTT
many	TRBV7-9	TRBJ2-3	TRBD2	15	CASTPGTIGGDTQYF	TGTGCCAGCACCCCCGGGACTATTGGAGGAGATACGCAGTATTTT
-	TRBV7-9	TRBJ1-1	-	13	CASSRGVDTEAFF	TGTGCCAGTAGCCGAGGAGTGGACACTGAAGCTTTCTTT
-	TRBV7-9	TRBJ1-2	TRBD1	15	CASSSGQGRSYGYTF	TGTGCCAGCAGCTCTGGACAGGGTCGGAGCTATGGCTACACCTTC
many	TRBV5-8	TRBJ2-1	TRBD1	17	CASRMGGQARLYNEQFF	TGTGCCAGCAGAATGGGGGGACAGGCTAGACTATACAATGAGCAGTTCTTC
-	TRBV28	TRBJ2-3	TRBD2	17	CASSHAAASGNTDTQYF	TGTGCCAGCAGTCACGCGGCAGCTAGCGGGAACACAGATACGCAGTATTTT
many	TRBV10-3	TRBJ1-1	-	13	CAIRFSMNTEAFF	TGTGCCATCAGATTTTCTATGAACACTGAAGCTTTCTTT
many	TRBV5-8	TRBJ2-3	-	14	CASSTTTGTDTQYF	TGTGCCAGCAGCACCACGACAGGCACAGATACGCAGTATTTT
many	TRBV2	TRBJ2-1	TRBD2	14	CASSEREEDNEQFF	TGTGCCAGCAGTGAACGGGAGGAAGACAATGAGCAGTTCTTC
-	TRBV7-2	TRBJ1-1	-	16	CASSLGGGGLNTEAFF	TGTGCCAGCAGCTTAGGAGGAGGGGGATTGAACACTGAAGCTTTCTTT
-	TRBV7-7	TRBJ2-1	TRBD2	12	CASGRWGNEQFF	TGTGCTAGCGGGAGGTGGGGCAATGAGCAGTTCTTC
once	TRBV24-1	TRBJ1-2	TRBD1	17	CATSDPRTGRSNYGYTF	TGTGCCACCAGTGATCCAAGGACAGGGAGATCTAACTATGGCTACACCTTC
many	TRBV11-2	TRBJ1-2	TRBD1	14	CASSLGLQGVGYTF	TGTGCCAGCAGCTTAGGTCTCCAGGGGGTAGGCTACACCTTC
once	TRBV20-1	TRBJ1-1	-	9	CSADREAFF	TGCAGTGCCGACAGGGAAGCTTTCTTT
-	TRBV30	TRBJ2-3	TRBD2	14	CAWRRLAVSDTQYF	TGTGCCTGGAGGAGACTAGCGGTGTCAGATACGCAGTATTTT
many	TRBV10-2	TRBJ2-7	TRBD1	14	CTSRPGQYSYEQYF	TGCACCAGCAGACCGGGACAGTACTCCTACGAGCAGTACTTC
many	TRBV2	TRBJ2-1	-	15	CASSEERSSYNEQFF	TGTGCCAGCAGTGAGGAGAGAAGCTCCTACAATGAGCAGTTCTTC
many	TRBV19	TRBJ1-5	-	14	CASSKGWGNQPQHF	TGTGCCAGTAGTAAGGGGTGGGGTAATCAGCCCCAGCATTTT